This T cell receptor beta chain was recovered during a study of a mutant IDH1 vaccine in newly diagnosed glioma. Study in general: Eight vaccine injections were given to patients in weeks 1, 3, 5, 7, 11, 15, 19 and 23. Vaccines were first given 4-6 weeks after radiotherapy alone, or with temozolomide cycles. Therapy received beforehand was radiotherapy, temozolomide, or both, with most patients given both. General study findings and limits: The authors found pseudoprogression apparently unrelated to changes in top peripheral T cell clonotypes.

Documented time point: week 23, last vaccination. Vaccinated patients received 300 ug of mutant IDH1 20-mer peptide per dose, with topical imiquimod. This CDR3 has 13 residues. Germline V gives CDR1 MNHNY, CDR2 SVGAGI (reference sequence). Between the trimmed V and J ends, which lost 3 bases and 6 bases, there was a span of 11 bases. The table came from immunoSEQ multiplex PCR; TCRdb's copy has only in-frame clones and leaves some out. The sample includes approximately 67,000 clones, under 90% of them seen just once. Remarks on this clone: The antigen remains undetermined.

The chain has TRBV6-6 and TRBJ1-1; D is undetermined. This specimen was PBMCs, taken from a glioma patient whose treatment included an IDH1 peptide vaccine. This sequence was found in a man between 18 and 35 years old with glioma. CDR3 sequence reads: CASSYFPGSEAFF. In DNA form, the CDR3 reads TGTGCCAGCAGTTATTTCCCGGGCTCTGAAGCTTTCTTT.